This is a list of T cell receptor beta chains from one sample in a study of CD8 T cells in ankylosing spondylitis. MiXCR was run by TCRdb on the 5' RACE reads, yielding one entry per CDR3 protein. The table includes some 700,000 distinct CDR3 sequences, roughly 20% detected once. The sample comprised blood, either unsorted or a sorted T cell fraction (not recorded which). The receptors come from a male donor with ankylosing spondylitis. CDR3s include the opening cysteine and the closing phenylalanine or tryptophan. A D gene is named only where the DNA matches it firmly. Some rows have no size entry. The others give once, few or many, or a class for an expanded clone.

- | TRBJ1-1 | TRBV28 | - | CASSEAGPQNTEAFF | TGTGCCAGCAGTGAGGCGGGACCCCAGAACACTGAAGCTTTCTTT
- | TRBJ2-7 | TRBV20-1 | - | CSARDPQRNSYEQYF | TGCAGTGCTAGAGATCCCCAGCGTAACTCCTACGAGCAGTACTTC
- | TRBJ1-5 | TRBV5-1 | few | CASSAGTQVTPQHF | TGCGCCAGCAGCGCCGGGACACAGGTAACCCCCCAGCATTTT
- | TRBJ1-4 | TRBV4-1 | - | CASSPTGGAGNEKLFF | TGCGCCAGCAGCCCCACGGGGGGGGCAGGTAATGAAAAACTGTTTTTT
TRBD2 | TRBJ2-1 | TRBV9 | - | CASSVGGTSGNNEQFF | TGTGCCAGCAGCGTAGGGGGGACTAGCGGTAACAATGAGCAGTTCTTC
- | TRBJ2-7 | TRBV6-5 | - | CASSSSTGSGIGSYEQYF | TGTGCCAGCAGTTCCTCCACTGGGTCGGGGATAGGTTCCTACGAGCAGTACTTC
- | TRBJ2-7 | TRBV6-5 | - | CASSYLDEQYF | TGTGCCAGCAGTTACCTCGACGAGCAGTACTTC
TRBD1 | TRBJ2-2 | TRBV12-3/TRBV12-4 | many | CASSLGQGAAGELFF | TGTGCCAGCAGTTTAGGACAGGGGGCAGCCGGGGAGCTGTTTTTT
TRBD1 | TRBJ2-3 | TRBV18 | few | CASSRDSDTQYF | TGTGCCAGCTCTCGGGACAGCGATACGCAGTATTTT
- | TRBJ1-2 | TRBV30 | - | CAWSVGGVHYTF | TGTGCCTGGAGTGTAGGTGGGGTGCACTACACCTTC
- | TRBJ2-5 | TRBV10-3 | many | CAIMEGGGETQYF | TGTGCCATCATGGAGGGCGGAGGAGAGACCCAGTACTTC
- | TRBJ2-3 | TRBV5-1 | few | CASSSRGANSDTQYF | TGCGCCAGCAGCTCCCGGGGGGCAAACTCAGATACGCAGTATTTT
- | TRBJ2-2 | TRBV29-1 | few | CSAGYNTGELFF | TGCAGCGCCGGCTATAACACCGGGGAGCTGTTTTTT
- | TRBJ2-5 | TRBV2 | - | CASTGTGRETQYF | TGTGCCAGCACTGGAACAGGGCGAGAGACCCAGTACTTC
- | TRBJ2-2 | TRBV12-3/TRBV12-4 | many | CASTSPQDLNTGELFF | TGTGCCAGCACCTCCCCCCAGGATTTGAACACCGGGGAGCTGTTTTTT
- | TRBJ1-1 | TRBV27 | few | CASSLMGGGTEAFF | TGTGCCAGCAGTTTAATGGGCGGCGGCACTGAAGCTTTCTTT
TRBD1 | TRBJ2-7 | TRBV20-1 | - | CSAKGQRMVEQYF | TGCAGTGCTAAGGGACAGAGAATGGTCGAGCAGTACTTC
- | TRBJ2-3 | TRBV11-2 | many | CASSLELLPDTQYF | TGTGCCAGCAGCTTAGAGCTCTTACCAGATACGCAGTATTTT
TRBD2 | TRBJ2-3 | TRBV23-1 | - | CASSQSLAGQSSTDTQYF | TGCGCCAGCAGTCAAAGCCTAGCGGGGCAATCTAGCACAGATACGCAGTATTTT
TRBD2 | TRBJ2-1 | TRBV12-3/TRBV12-4 | many | CASSLPLGVAGDDEQFF | TGTGCCAGCAGTTTACCGCTTGGGGTAGCGGGAGATGATGAGCAGTTCTTC
- | TRBJ1-4 | TRBV18 | - | CASSPPPGYWEKLFF | TGTGCCAGCTCACCACCCCCGGGGTATTGGGAAAAGCTGTTTTTT
- | TRBJ2-3 | TRBV6-5 | few | CASSSGQGGGTQYF | TGTGCCAGCAGTTCCGGACAGGGAGGGGGTACGCAGTATTTT
- | TRBJ2-2 | TRBV5-1 | - | CASSLSGATGELFF | TGCGCCAGCAGCTTGTCAGGCGCCACCGGGGAGCTGTTTTTT
- | TRBJ2-5 | TRBV6-5 | - | CASSYDSRGMWAQYF | TGTGCCAGCAGTTACGATTCCAGGGGCATGTGGGCCCAGTACTTC